Below are 31 T cell receptor beta chains sequenced from a single sample in a study of cytotoxic CD8 clonotypes in ibrutinib-treated CLL. Profiled with immunoSEQ multiplex PCR; TCRdb holds only in-frame clones, not every one. The sample comprises roughly 190,000 clones, around 72% of which are singletons, and 13% rests with the top ten. This sample comprised PBMCs, obtained after 24 months of ibrutinib treatment. The receptors shown here come from a human donor with chronic lymphocytic leukemia.

This chain uses TRBV29-1 with TRBJ2-7; D gene uncertain. CDR3 length equals 13 residues. Between the trimmed V and J ends, which lost 5 bases and 2 bases, there was a span of 13 bases. The germline V gene has CDR1 SQVTM and CDR2 ANQGSEA. CDR3 nucleotide sequence: TGCAGCGTTAGGACCAACTCTGCCTACGAGCAGTACTTC. Translation gives CSVRTNSAYEQYF.

V gene TRBV9 combines with J gene TRBJ2-3; 7 positions match TRBD1. Germline V gene data show CDR1 as SGDLS and CDR2 as YYNGEE. V lost 6 bases to trimming and J lost 2 bases; unmatched junction nucleotides: 12. The CDR3 is 16 amino acids. This CDR3 is CASTPAGGQITDTQYF. The CDR3 DNA sequence: TGTGCCAGCACCCCCGCAGGGGGTCAGATCACAGATACGCAGTATTTT.

The chain uses TRBV2 and TRBJ2-2, with D perhaps matching TRBD1 (5 bases). V lost 2 bases and J lost 2, with 15 bases in between. The CDR3 contains 17 residues. CDR1 SNHLY and CDR2 FYNNEI come from the germline V gene. The CDR3 protein is CASSESRAGHNTGELFF. In DNA form, the CDR3 reads TGTGCCAGCAGTGAATCCAGGGCAGGCCATAACACCGGGGAGCTGTTTTTT. The variable domain in full, with the rest retrieved from reference TRBV2 and TRBJ2-2, is EPEVTQTPSHQVTQMGQEVILRCVPISNHLYFYWYRQILGQKVEFLVSFYNNEISEKSEIFDDQFSVERPDGSNFTLKIRSTKLEDSAMYFCASSESRAGHNTGELFFGEGSRLTVL.

The chain couples TRBV30 to TRBJ2-4; 10 bases fit TRBD1. Germline values: CDR1 GTSNPN, CDR2 SVGIG (reference sequence). The CDR3 loop spans 14 amino acids. Unmatched junction bases numbered 6, after V lost 3 bases and J lost 7 bases. The chain's CDR3 is CAWRTGQGVNIQYF. In nucleotides, the CDR3 is TGTGCCTGGAGGACCGGACAGGGGGTCAACATTCAGTACTTC.

The CDR3 protein is CASSLSILTYEQYF. CDR3 in DNA: TGTGCCAGCAGTTTATCTATACTGACTTACGAGCAGTACTTC. The V gene is TRBV27, the J gene TRBJ2-7, with D uncertain. The CDR3 is made up of 14 amino acids. V was pared by 0 bases and J by 4 bases, with 10 bases between. Germline V lookup: CDR1 MNHEY, CDR2 SMNVEV (reference sequence).

The V call is TRBV28, the J call TRBJ2-1, with 8 nucleotides matching TRBD2. V lost 6 bases, J lost 4 bases, and 5 bases stayed unmatched. The CDR3 is 14 amino acids. Germline V CDR1 and CDR2: MDHEN, SYDVKM. The CDR3 reads CASSISGDYNEQFF. For the CDR3, the DNA is TGTGCCAGCAGCATTAGCGGGGATTACAATGAGCAGTTCTTC.

J is TRBJ2-7 and V is TRBV18; D remains ambiguous. This CDR3 spans 13 amino acids. Trimming stripped 3 bases from V and 7 bases from J, with 13 bases between. Germline CDR1 and CDR2: KGHSH and LQKENI. The CDR3 loop is CASSPDQAGEQYF. CDR3 DNA: TGTGCCAGCTCACCTGATCAGGCCGGGGAGCAGTACTTC.

The chain is built from TRBV6-1 and TRBJ1-2; tentatively, D is TRBD1 (5 bases). The CDR3 totals 12 residues. CDR1 and CDR2 (germline): MNHNS, SASEGT. V was shortened by 5 bases and J by 4 bases, with 8 bases between the two germline ends. The CDR3 DNA reads TGTGCCAGCAGTCAAACAGGCTATGGCTACACCTTC. Its translation: CASSQTGYGYTF.

The chain couples TRBV27 to TRBJ2-7; 9 bases agree with TRBD1. Germline V CDR1 and CDR2: MNHEY, SMNVEV (reference sequence). Trimming at V came to 5 bases and at J to 7 bases, leaving 9 bases not matched to a gene. The CDR3 loop spans 14 amino acids. The CDR3 region has the DNA TGTGCCAGCAGTCCCCGGGACAGGGCGGGGGAGCAGTACTTC. The encoded protein is CASSPRDRAGEQYF.

CDR3 DNA sequence: TGCGCCAGCAGCTTAACCACTAGCGGGAGTTCCTACAATGAGCAGTTCTTC. Protein product: CASSLTTSGSSYNEQFF. The chain recombines TRBV5-1 with TRBJ2-1, with 11 bases that match TRBD2. The CDR3 consists of 17 residues. Germline CDR1 is SGHRS and CDR2 is YFSETQ. V was clipped by 2 bases and J by 1 base; unmatched bases: 5.

The chain employs TRBV5-1 and TRBJ2-1; TRBD2 aligns across 7 bases. The trim removed 1 base at V and 5 bases at J, leaving 9 bases unmatched. From germline, CDR1 is SGHRS and CDR2 YFSETQ. The CDR3 runs to 16 residues. The CDR3 reads CASSLYREVPHNEQFF. In DNA form, the CDR3 reads TGCGCCAGCAGCTTGTACCGGGAGGTGCCCCACAATGAGCAGTTCTTC.

V gene TRBV11-2 combines with J gene TRBJ2-1, with TRBD2 identical over 11 bases. The CDR3 sequence is 15 residues long. The germline gives CDR1 SGHAT, CDR2 FQNNGV. Trimming at V came to 5 bases and at J to 5 bases, leaving 5 bases not matched to a gene. The CDR3 here is CASSRTSGPNNEQFF. Written as DNA, the CDR3 is TGTGCCAGCAGCCGGACTAGCGGGCCGAACAATGAGCAGTTCTTC.

This clone is a singleton in its sample. The same CDR3 is also encoded by other DNA sequences in this sample. V and J are TRBV27 and TRBJ2-7; D is perhaps TRBD1 (6 bases). The ends were cut back, 2 bases at V and 3 bases at J, with 8 bases in the middle. The CDR3 is 13 residues long. The V gene's germline CDR1 is MNHEY and CDR2 SMNVEV (reference sequence). As DNA, the CDR3 is TGTGCCAGCAGTTTACAGGGGAGCTACGAGCAGTACTTC. It encodes CASSLQGSYEQYF.

The gene calls are TRBV5-8 and TRBJ1-1, with a tentative D call TRBD1 (5 bases). V lost 3 bases and J 6 bases, leaving 15 bases between the germline ends. The CDR3 sequence is 14 residues long. From germline, CDR1 is SGHTS and CDR2 YDEGEE. The CDR3 DNA sequence: TGTGCCAGCAGCTCGGGACCGAGAGGGGCTGAAGCTTTCTTT. Translating gives CASSSGPRGAEAFF. Drawing the rest from reference TRBV5-8 and TRBJ1-1, the complete variable domain is EAGVTQSPTHLIKTRGQQATLRCSPISGHTSVYWYQQALGLGLQFLLWYDEGEERNRGNFPPRFSGRQFPNYSSELNVNALELEDSALYLCASSSGPRGAEAFFGQGTRLTVV.

This clone showed up just once. The chain combines TRBV30 with TRBJ1-1; D not resolved. The V gene lost 4 bases and the J gene lost 6 bases, with 15 bases spanning the gap. Germline-derived CDR1 and CDR2 are GTSNPN and SVGIG (reference sequence). There are 13 residues in the CDR3. This CDR3 reads CAWNVGSDPEAFF. The CDR3 nucleotides are TGTGCCTGGAACGTCGGGAGCGACCCTGAAGCTTTCTTT.

The V call is TRBV5-4, the J call TRBJ2-1; 9 positions match TRBD1. Germline values: CDR1 SGHNT, CDR2 YYREEE (reference sequence). Trimming cost V 4 bases and J 2 bases; bases outside gene matches: 10. CDR3 length: 17 residues. In nucleotides, the CDR3 is TGTGCCAGCAGCCCCCCTAGGGGGACAGGGACCTACAATGAGCAGTTCTTC. Its translation: CASSPPRGTGTYNEQFF.

The chain joins TRBV25-1 to TRBJ2-5; a weak D match, TRBD1 (6 bases). The V gene's germline CDR1 is MGHDK and CDR2 SYGVNS. With 2 bases removed from V and 2 bases from J, the gap between germline ends came to 15 bases. CDR3 length equals 16 residues. As DNA, the CDR3 is TGTGCCAGCAGTGAAGATCTGGGGGCTTATCAAGAGACCCAGTACTTC. Translation: CASSEDLGAYQETQYF. Based on the CDR3 plus reference TRBV25-1 and TRBJ2-5, the full variable domain is EADIYQTPRYLVIGTGKKITLECSQTMGHDKMYWYQQDPGMELHLIHYSYGVNSTEKGDLSSESTVSRIRTEHFPLTLESARPSHTSQYLCASSEDLGAYQETQYFGPGTRLLVL.

The V call is TRBV7-9, the J call TRBJ2-6; 8 bases map to TRBD2. Germline V gene sequence: CDR1 SEHNR, CDR2 FQNEAQ (reference sequence). V lost 2 bases, J lost 3 bases, and 12 bases stayed unmatched. The CDR3 spans 19 residues. Here the CDR3 DNA reads TGTGCCAGCAGCTTACTTCCGGGACTAGACAAGTTTGGGGCCAACGTCCTGACTTTC. Translated: CASSLLPGLDKFGANVLTF.

The chain uses TRBV4-2 and TRBJ2-7; TRBD2 agrees at 11 bases. The CDR3 contains 15 residues. Germline V gene sequence: CDR1 LGHNA, CDR2 YNFKEQ. V lost 1 base, J lost 4 bases, and 3 bases stayed unmatched. The CDR3 DNA reads as TGTGCCAGCAGCCAAGTTTGGACTAGCGGGTACGAGCAGTACTTC. Amino acid sequence: CASSQVWTSGYEQYF.

This chain joins TRBV4-3 and TRBJ2-1, with 9 bases aligning to TRBD2. The CDR3 runs 17 residues. Germline V CDR1 and CDR2: LGHNA, YSLEER. With 4 bases clipped from V and 4 bases from J, the junction kept 11 bases outside the gene matches. The CDR3 nucleotides read TGCGCCAGCAGCCCCCTAGGGCTAGCGGGGATGTACAATGAGCAGTTCTTC. It codes for CASSPLGLAGMYNEQFF.

The chain carries TRBV2 and TRBJ1-3; D is undetermined. CDR3 length equals 14 residues. V lost 2 bases to trimming and J lost 4 bases, with 9 bases between them. Germline CDR1 SNHLY, CDR2 FYNNEI. The CDR3 sequence: CASSEFGSGNTIYF. The CDR3 DNA reads as TGTGCCAGCAGTGAATTTGGGAGCGGAAACACCATATATTTT.

Comments on this clone: The sample holds other DNA sequences that translate to the same CDR3. This chain connects TRBV9 to TRBJ2-3; no definite D call. Looked up from germline, CDR1 is SGDLS and CDR2 is YYNGEE. Trimming pared 0 bases from V and 0 bases from J, leaving 5 bases between. The CDR3 consists of 14 residues. The CDR3 nucleotides are TGTGCCAGCAGCGTAGTAGCTAGCACAGATACGCAGTATTTT. It specifies CASSVVASTDTQYF.

The V call is TRBV18, the J call TRBJ2-1; D is perhaps TRBD1 or TRBD2 (5 bases each). The CDR3 totals 16 residues. The V gene's germline CDR1 is KGHSH and CDR2 LQKENI. The V end was cut by 1 base, the J end by 6 bases, with 16 bases between. The CDR3 bases are TGTGCCAGCTCACCACTTCCGGGACGGTCAATCAATGAGCAGTTCTTC. Amino acid sequence: CASSPLPGRSINEQFF.

The V and J genes are TRBV19 and TRBJ2-7; D might be TRBD1 or TRBD2, each matching 6 bases. The length of the CDR3 is 13 residues. V lost 7 bases, J lost 3 bases, and 13 bases lay in between. In germline, CDR1 is LNHDA, CDR2 SQIVND (reference sequence). As DNA, the CDR3 is TGTGCCAGTAAGGCCGGGGGCGGCTACGAGCAGTACTTC. This codes for CASKAGGGYEQYF.

The table lists this clone with a few counts. This rearrangement joins TRBV18 to TRBJ2-1, with 10 bases aligning to TRBD2. V shed 2 bases, J shed 0 bases, and the junction held 4 bases outside the gene matches. The length of the CDR3 is 17 residues. Germline CDR1 reads KGHSH; CDR2 reads LQKENI. CDR3 loop: CASSPWTSGSSYNEQFF. For the CDR3, the DNA is TGTGCCAGCTCACCATGGACTAGCGGTAGCTCCTACAATGAGCAGTTCTTC.

The chain joins TRBV28 to TRBJ1-2, with D possibly TRBD1 on 5 matching bases. The CDR3 runs to 15 residues. The germline V gene has CDR1 MDHEN and CDR2 SYDVKM. V shed 6 bases and J shed 5 bases, with 19 bases lying between them. CDR3 DNA: TGTGCCAGCAGCTATTCAGGGCGGAAGGGTTATGGCTACACCTTC. Protein product: CASSYSGRKGYGYTF.

This chain joins TRBV6-5 and TRBJ2-6; the D gene is possibly TRBD2 (6 bases). CDR3 length equals 15 residues. Per the germline V gene, CDR1 is MNHEY and CDR2 is SVGAGI. V was pared by 8 bases and J by 4 bases, with 15 bases between. In DNA, the CDR3 is TGTGCCAGCGCGGGATACGGAGAAGGGGCCAACGTCCTGACTTTC. This gives the protein CASAGYGEGANVLTF.

This rearrangement joins TRBV9 to TRBJ1-1; TRBD1 is a possible D gene (5 bases). V lost 0 bases and J 1 base, leaving 13 bases between the germline ends. The CDR3 is 16 amino acids. CDR1 is SGDLS and CDR2 is YYNGEE in the germline V gene. The CDR3 region is CASSVERGWRNTEAFF. CDR3 coding DNA: TGTGCCAGCAGCGTAGAAAGGGGTTGGAGGAACACTGAAGCTTTCTTT.

The table lists this clone with a few counts. The V call is TRBV29-1, the J call TRBJ1-1; D unresolved. The V gene lost 3 bases and the J gene lost 3 bases, with 2 bases spanning the gap. Germline CDR1 reads SQVTM; CDR2 reads ANQGSEA. The CDR3 extends over 10 amino acids. CDR3: CSVDYTEAFF. The DNA of the CDR3 is TGCAGCGTTGACTACACTGAAGCTTTCTTT.

The chain combines TRBV10-3 with TRBJ2-5; D tentatively fits TRBD1 or TRBD2 (5 bases each). This CDR3 comprises 12 residues. Trimming stripped 10 bases from V and 4 bases from J, with 13 bases between. Germline V gives CDR1 ENHRY, CDR2 SYGVKD. CDR3 residues: CATGTPGETQYF. In DNA form, the CDR3 reads TGTGCCACAGGGACCCCTGGAGAGACCCAGTACTTC.

The V and J genes are TRBV6-6 and TRBJ2-7; D is unclear. The germline CDR1 and CDR2 sequences are MNHNY and SVGAGI (reference sequence). The CDR3 contains 16 residues. V lost 0 bases, J lost 3 bases, and 15 bases lay in between. CDR3 in DNA: TGTGCCAGCAGTTACTCGAATTTCGAGGTTGGCTACGAGCAGTACTTC. Residues: CASSYSNFEVGYEQYF.